This TCR beta chain was profiled in a study of T cell responses to AZD1222 COVID-19 vaccine (dated by TCRdb to the early 2020s). For the study in its entirety: AZD1222 recipients given second doses at about 4 weeks or at about 12 weeks were pooled, since spike-specific TCR depth and breadth were not found to differ between the two schedules. TCR sequencing was performed for 230 to 250 trial participants, of whom some 200 were given two doses of AZD1222 and approximately 25 were given two doses of MenACWY control vaccine. Trial participants were enrolled by age into 18-55, 56-69 and 70-plus year subgroups, with approximately 150, 28 and 58 TCR-sequenced participants respectively.

Points on this clone: It lacks a known antigen. Nothing much larger sits one base from this clone, and base qualities are not available.

The CDR3 regions of human TCRbeta chains were analyzed by immunosequencing. The authors processed their data as follows. Repertoire TCRs were checked for matches against a reference library of SARS-CoV-2-specific TCRs that had been generated using the MIRA antigen-specificity platform. Breadth was defined as the fraction of unique TCRs that were SARS-CoV-2-associated. Depth was defined as the fraction of total T cells that were SARS-CoV-2-associated. Each spike-specific TCR was assigned to its reactive spike region and to a CD4 or CD8 class using the MIRA data. Log10-transformed breadth and depth values were compared by one-way ANOVA with Sidak's multiple comparisons tests. TCRdb obtained this table from immuneACCESS and retained in-frame rearrangements with V and J assigned. These tables miss some clones; where compared with another copy, unresolved V genes account for less than half of the shortfall, and the remainder is unexplained. That table furnishes V, J and clone size, whereas the DNA furnished D and trimming. The sample table lists 95,000 to 150,000 clones, 90% of them with a count of one. Roughly 7% of the sample rests with the top ten.

Points the paper makes about the study in general: The 56-69-year group was small, and its depth increase did not reach significance, likely because of low power. Participants were mostly white British, with more females than males. The authors suggested clonal diversity may have been underestimated. Because no day 14 peak-response samples were available, repertoires were characterized only after the peak T cell response. Spike-specific TCR breadth and depth rose significantly after two AZD1222 doses compared with day 0 and with MenACWY recipients. Conclusions about previously exposed vaccinees are limited because only five or six AZD1222 recipients were SARS-CoV-2 seropositive at baseline. The whole spike protein was spanned by vaccine-associated CD4 TCRs, and dominant responses were seen in regions 160-218 and 743-854. Nearly half of unique spike-specific TCRs reportedly recognized epitopes outside regions mutated in the B.1.351 and B.1.1.7 variants.

The sample's time point label, in plain terms: baseline before first vaccination. Vaccinee samples were obtained from the UK trials COV001 and COV002, which included a single-blind randomized controlled phase 2/3 trial of AZD1222 (ChAdOx1 nCoV-19) in healthy adults. Trial participant PBMC samples were collected at day 0 and day 28 after the second dose for TCRbeta chain sequencing. The sequence derives from an adult in good health. The sequenced sample was peripheral blood, obtained on day 0 of AZD1222 vaccination.

This receptor has the CDR3 CASSSRKVGQETQYF. The DNA sequence is TGTGCCAGCAGCTCCCGGAAGGTGGGGCAGGAGACCCAGTACTTC. The rearrangement joined TRBV6-5 to TRBJ2-5; 5 matching bases give a weak D call of TRBD1. From the germline V gene, CDR1 is MNHEY and CDR2 is SVGAGI. The cysteine opens and the phenylalanine closes a CDR3 of 15 amino acids. The retained sequence is limited to the CDR3, 45 bases, with the frame set at the first base. V is pared back by 6 bases and J by 5 bases, with 19 bases lying between the germline termini.